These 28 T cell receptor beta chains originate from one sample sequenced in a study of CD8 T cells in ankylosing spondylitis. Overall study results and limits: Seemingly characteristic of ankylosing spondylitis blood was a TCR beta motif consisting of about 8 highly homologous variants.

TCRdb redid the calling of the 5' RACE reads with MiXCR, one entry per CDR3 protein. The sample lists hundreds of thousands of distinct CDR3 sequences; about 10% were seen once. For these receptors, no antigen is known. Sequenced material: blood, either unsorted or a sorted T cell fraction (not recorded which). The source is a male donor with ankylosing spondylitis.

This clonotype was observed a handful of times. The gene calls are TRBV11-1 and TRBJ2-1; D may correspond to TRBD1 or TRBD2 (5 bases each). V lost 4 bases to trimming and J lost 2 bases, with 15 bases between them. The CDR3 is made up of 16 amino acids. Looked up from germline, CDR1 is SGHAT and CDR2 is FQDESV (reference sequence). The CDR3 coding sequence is TGTGCCAGCAGCTCCGGGACGCACGACACCTACAATGAGCAGTTCTTC. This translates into CASSSGTHDTYNEQFF.

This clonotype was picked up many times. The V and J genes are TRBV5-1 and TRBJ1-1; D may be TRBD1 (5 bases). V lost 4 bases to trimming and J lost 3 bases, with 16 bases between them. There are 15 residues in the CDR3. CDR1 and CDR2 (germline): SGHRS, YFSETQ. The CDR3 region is CASSIGTGSYTEAFF. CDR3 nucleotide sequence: TGCGCCAGCAGCATCGGGACGGGAAGCTACACTGAAGCTTTCTTT.

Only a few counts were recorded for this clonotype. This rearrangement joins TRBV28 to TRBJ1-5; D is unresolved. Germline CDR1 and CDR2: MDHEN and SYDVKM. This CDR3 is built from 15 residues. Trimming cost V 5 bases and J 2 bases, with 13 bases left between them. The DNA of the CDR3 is TGTGCCAGCAGTCCAGACGTCCGGGGCAATCAGCCCCAGCATTTT. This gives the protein CASSPDVRGNQPQHF. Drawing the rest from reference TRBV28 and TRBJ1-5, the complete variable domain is DVKVTQSSRYLVKRTGEKVFLECVQDMDHENMFWYRQDPGLGLRLIYFSYDVKMKEKGDIPEGYSVSREKKERFSLILESASTNQTSMYLCASSPDVRGNQPQHFGDGTRLSIL.

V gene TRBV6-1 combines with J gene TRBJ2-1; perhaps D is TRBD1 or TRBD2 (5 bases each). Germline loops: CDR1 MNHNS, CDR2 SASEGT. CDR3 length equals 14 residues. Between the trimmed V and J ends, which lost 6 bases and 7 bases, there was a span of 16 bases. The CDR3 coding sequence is TGTGCCAGCAGGCGGGTTCTGGCAGGGAATGAGCAGTTCTTC. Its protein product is CASRRVLAGNEQFF.

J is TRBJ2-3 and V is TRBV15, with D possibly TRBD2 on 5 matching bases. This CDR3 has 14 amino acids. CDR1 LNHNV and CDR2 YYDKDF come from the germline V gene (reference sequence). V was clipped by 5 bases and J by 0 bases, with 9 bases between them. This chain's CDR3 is CATSGGLSTDTQYF. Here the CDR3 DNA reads TGTGCCACCAGCGGCGGACTGAGCACAGATACGCAGTATTTT.

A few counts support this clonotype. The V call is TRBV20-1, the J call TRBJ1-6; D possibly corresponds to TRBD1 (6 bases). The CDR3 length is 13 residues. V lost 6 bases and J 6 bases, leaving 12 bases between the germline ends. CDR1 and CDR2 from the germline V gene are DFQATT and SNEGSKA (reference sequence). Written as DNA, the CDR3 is TGCAGTGCGGGGGCAGCTTCTAATTCACCCCTCCACTTT. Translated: CSAGAASNSPLHF.

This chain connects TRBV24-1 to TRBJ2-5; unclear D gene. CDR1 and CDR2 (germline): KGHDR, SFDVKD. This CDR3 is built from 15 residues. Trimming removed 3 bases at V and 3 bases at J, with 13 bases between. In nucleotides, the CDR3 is TGTGCCACCAGTGATGGTCCTATTGTGGAAGAGACCCAGTACTTC. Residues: CATSDGPIVEETQYF.

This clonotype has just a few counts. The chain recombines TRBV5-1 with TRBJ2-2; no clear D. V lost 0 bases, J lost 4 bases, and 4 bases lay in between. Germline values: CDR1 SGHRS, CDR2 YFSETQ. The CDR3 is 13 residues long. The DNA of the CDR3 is TGCGCCAGCAGCTTGGCCTCCACCGGGGAGCTGTTTTTT. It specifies CASSLASTGELFF.

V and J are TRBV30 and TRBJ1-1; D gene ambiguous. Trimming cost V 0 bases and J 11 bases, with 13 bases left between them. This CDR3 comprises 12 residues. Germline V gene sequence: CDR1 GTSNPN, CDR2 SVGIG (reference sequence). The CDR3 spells CAWSVLGRGAFF. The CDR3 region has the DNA TGTGCCTGGAGTGTACTTGGGCGCGGGGCTTTCTTT.

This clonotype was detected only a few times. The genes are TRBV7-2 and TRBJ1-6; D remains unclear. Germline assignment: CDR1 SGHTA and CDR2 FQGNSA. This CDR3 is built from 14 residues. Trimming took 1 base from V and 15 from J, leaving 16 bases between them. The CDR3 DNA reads TGTGCCAGCAGCTTAGGGGTTCAAGATAAAGTCCTCCACTTT. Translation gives CASSLGVQDKVLHF.

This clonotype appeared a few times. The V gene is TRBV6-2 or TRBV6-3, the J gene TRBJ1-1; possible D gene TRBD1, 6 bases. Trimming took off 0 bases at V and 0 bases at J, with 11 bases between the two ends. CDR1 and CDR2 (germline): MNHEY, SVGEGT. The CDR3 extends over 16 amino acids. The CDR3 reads CASSYSRDTLNTEAFF. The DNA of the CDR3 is TGTGCCAGCAGTTACTCGAGGGACACCCTGAACACTGAAGCTTTCTTT.

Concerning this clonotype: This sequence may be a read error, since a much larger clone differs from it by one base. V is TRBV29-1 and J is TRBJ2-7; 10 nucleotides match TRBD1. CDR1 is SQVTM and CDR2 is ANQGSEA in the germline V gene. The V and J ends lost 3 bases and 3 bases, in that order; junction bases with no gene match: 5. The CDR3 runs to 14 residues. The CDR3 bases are TGCAGCGTTGACCCCGGGACAGGGGTCTACGAGCAGTACTTC. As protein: CSVDPGTGVYEQYF.

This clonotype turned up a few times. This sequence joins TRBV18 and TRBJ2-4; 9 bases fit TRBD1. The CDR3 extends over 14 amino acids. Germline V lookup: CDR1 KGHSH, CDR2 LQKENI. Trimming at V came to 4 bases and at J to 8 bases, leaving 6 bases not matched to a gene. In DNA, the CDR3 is TGTGCCAGCTCACACGGCGGGGACAGGGACATTCAGTACTTC. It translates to CASSHGGDRDIQYF.

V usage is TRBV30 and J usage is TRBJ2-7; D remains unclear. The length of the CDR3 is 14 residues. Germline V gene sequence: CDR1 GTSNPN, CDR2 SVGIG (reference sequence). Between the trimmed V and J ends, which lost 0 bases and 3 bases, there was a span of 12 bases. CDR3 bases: TGTGCCTGGAGTGTACTAACAGAGAGCTACGAGCAGTACTTC. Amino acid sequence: CAWSVLTESYEQYF.

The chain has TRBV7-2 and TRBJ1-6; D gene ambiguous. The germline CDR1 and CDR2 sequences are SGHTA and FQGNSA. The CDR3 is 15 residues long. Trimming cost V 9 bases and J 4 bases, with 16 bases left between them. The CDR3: CASQPRTGYNSPLHF. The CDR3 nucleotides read TGTGCCAGTCAGCCAAGAACGGGATATAATTCACCCCTCCACTTT.

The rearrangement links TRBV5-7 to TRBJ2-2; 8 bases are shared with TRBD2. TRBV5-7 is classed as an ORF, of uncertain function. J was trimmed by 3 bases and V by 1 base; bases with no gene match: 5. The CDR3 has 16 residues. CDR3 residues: CASSLWPAGDTGELFF. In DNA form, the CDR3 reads TGTGCCAGCAGCTTGTGGCCAGCGGGAGACACCGGGGAGCTGTTTTTT.

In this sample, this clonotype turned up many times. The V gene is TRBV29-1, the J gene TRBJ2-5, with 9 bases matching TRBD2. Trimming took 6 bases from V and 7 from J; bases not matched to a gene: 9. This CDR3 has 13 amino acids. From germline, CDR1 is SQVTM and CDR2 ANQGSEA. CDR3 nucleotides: TGCAGCGTGGGGGTAGCGGGAGACGGGACCCAGTACTTC. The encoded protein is CSVGVAGDGTQYF.

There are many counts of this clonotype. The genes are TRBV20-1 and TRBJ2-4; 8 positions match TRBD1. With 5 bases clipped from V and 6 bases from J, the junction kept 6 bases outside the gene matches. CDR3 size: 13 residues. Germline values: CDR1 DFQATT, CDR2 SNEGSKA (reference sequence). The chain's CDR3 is CSAPTTGVNIQYF. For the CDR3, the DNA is TGCAGTGCTCCTACGACAGGGGTAAACATTCAGTACTTC.

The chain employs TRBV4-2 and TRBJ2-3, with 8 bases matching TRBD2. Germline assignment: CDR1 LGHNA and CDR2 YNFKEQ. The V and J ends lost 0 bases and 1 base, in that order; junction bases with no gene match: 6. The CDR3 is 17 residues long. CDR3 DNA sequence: TGTGCCAGCAGCCAAGATCCCCAGCGGGGGCGCACAGATACGCAGTATTTT. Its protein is CASSQDPQRGRTDTQYF.

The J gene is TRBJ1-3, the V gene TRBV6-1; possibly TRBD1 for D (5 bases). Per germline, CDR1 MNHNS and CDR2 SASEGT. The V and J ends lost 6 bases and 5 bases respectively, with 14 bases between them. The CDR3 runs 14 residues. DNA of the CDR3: TGTGCCAGCAGACAGGAGCAGGCCAGAAACACCATATATTTT. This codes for CASRQEQARNTIYF.

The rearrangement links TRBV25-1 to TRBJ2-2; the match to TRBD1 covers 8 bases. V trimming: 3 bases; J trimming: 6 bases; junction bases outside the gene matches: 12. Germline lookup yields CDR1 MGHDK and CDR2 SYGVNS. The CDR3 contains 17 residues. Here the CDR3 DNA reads TGTGCCAGCAGTGAGGGGGGTCTGACAGGGGCGCCCGGGGAGCTGTTTTTT. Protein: CASSEGGLTGAPGELFF.

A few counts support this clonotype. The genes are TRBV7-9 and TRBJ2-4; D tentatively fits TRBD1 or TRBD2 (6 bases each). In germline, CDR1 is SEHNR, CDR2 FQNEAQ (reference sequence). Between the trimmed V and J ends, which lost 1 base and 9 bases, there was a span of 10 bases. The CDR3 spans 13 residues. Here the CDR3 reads CASSLEGGTIQYF. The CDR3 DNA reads TGTGCCAGCAGCTTAGAGGGGGGAACCATTCAGTACTTC.

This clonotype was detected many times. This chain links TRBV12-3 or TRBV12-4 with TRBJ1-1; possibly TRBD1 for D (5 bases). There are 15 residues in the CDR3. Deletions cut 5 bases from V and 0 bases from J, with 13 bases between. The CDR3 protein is CASSEGGAVNTEAFF. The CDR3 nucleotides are TGTGCCAGCAGTGAGGGCGGGGCCGTGAACACTGAAGCTTTCTTT.

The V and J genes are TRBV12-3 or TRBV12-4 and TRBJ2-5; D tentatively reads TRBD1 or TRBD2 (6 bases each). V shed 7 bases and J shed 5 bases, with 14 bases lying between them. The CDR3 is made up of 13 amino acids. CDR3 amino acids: CASNILGGETQYF. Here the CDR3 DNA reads TGTGCCAGCAACATACTAGGGGGGGAGACCCAGTACTTC.

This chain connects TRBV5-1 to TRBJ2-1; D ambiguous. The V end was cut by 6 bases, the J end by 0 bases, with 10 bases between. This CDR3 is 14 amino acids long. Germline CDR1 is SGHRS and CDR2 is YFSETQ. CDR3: CASIGPSSYNEQFF. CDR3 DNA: TGCGCCAGCATTGGGCCCAGCTCCTACAATGAGCAGTTCTTC.

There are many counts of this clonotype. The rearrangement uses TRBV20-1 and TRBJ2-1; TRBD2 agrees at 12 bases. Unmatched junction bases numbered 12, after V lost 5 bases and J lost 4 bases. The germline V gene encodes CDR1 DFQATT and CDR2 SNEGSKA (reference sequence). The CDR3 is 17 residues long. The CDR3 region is CSALSLGTSGPYNEQFF. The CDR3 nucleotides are TGCAGTGCTCTTTCGCTGGGGACTAGCGGGCCATACAATGAGCAGTTCTTC.

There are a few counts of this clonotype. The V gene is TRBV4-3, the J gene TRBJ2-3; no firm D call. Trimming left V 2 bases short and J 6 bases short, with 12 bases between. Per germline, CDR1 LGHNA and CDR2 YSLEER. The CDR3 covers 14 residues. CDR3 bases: TGCGCCAGCAGCCAAAGTACTGTGGCCGATACGCAGTATTTT. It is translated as CASSQSTVADTQYF.

CDR3: CASRVSLNNSPLHF. CDR3 coding DNA: TGCGCCAGCCGCGTCAGTCTTAATAATTCACCCCTCCACTTT. The V call is TRBV5-1, the J call TRBJ1-6; D unresolved. The CDR3 has 14 residues. The germline V gene encodes CDR1 SGHRS and CDR2 YFSETQ. V lost 7 bases and J 5 bases, leaving 13 bases between the germline ends. Using reference TRBV5-1 and TRBJ1-6 for the parts outside the CDR3, the full variable domain is KAGVTQTPRYLIKTRGQQVTLSCSPISGHRSVSWYQQTPGQGLQFLFEYFSETQRNKGNFPGRFSGRQFSNSRSEMNVSTLELGDSALYLCASRVSLNNSPLHFGNGTRLTVT.